This T cell receptor beta chain was recorded in a study of blood T cell repertoires in COVID-19. Study details: The analysed material was cDNA or gDNA that came from T cells, B-cell-depleted T cells, or PBMCs.

Germline CDR1 MGHRA, CDR2 YSYEKL. The CDR3 runs to 18 residues. Trimming removed 5 bases from V and 0 bases from J; junction bases left unmatched: 14. Authors' data handling: Counts of nucleated cells, estimated from reference gene primer amplification, were obtained. Measured with immunoSEQ multiplex PCR; TCRdb has only the in-frame clones, and not every one. V and J calls and clone size are copied from that table; D and trimming were computed from the DNA. The sample contains 30,000 or so clones, 89% of which appear only once. Sequenced: peripheral blood. The receptor comes from a woman aged 35 to 49 with active or convalescent COVID-19. V is TRBV4-1 and J is TRBJ1-2; TRBD1 matches 8 bases. The CDR3 bases are TGCGCCAGCAGCGTAGAGGGGGGCAGGGGGCTCCCTAACTATGGCTACACCTTC. Amino acid sequence: CASSVEGGRGLPNYGYTF.